The rows below give T cell receptor beta chains drawn from one sample of a study of blood T cell repertoires in COVID-19. Libraries were prepared by immunoSEQ multiplex PCR; TCRdb keeps only in-frame clonotypes and omits some of them. The table includes 60,000 to 75,000 clones, about nine tenths detected once. The sequencing sample was made of peripheral blood. The origin of the receptors is a human donor in a cohort sampled during active COVID-19. CDR3s include the opening cysteine and the closing phenylalanine or tryptophan. D genes are given only for firm matches. Only some rows state a clone size, as once, few, many or a class for expanded clones.

>.|TRBJ2-2|TRBV2|TRBD1
CASDPLSQGGGFAGELFF
TGTGCCAGCGATCCTCTCTCGCAAGGGGGCGGGTTTGCTGGGGAGCTGTTTTTT
>.|TRBJ2-1|TRBV24-1|TRBD1
CASSGWTGSYNEQFF
TGTGCCTCTAGTGGATGGACAGGGAGCTACAATGAGCAGTTCTTC
>.|TRBJ2-1|TRBV27|.
CASSSGVAGGEQFF
TGTGCCAGCAGTTCGGGAGTTGCAGGAGGTGAGCAGTTCTTC
>.|TRBJ2-1|TRBV7-6|.
CASSLGPLVVGSYNEQFF
TGTGCCAGCAGCTTGGGGCCCCTAGTCGTAGGGTCCTACAATGAGCAGTTCTTC
>.|TRBJ1-1|TRBV6-2/TRBV6-3|TRBD1
CASSYSRDRAPRNTEAFF
TGTGCCAGCAGTTACTCGAGGGACAGGGCTCCTCGGAACACTGAAGCTTTCTTT
>once|TRBJ2-7|TRBV3-1/TRBV3-2|.
CASSQGRDSLSEQYF
TGTGCCAGCAGCCAAGGGCGGGACAGCCTTAGCGAGCAGTACTTC
>.|TRBJ1-3|TRBV19|.
CASSAYYSRAGNTIYF
TGTGCCAGTAGTGCATACTACTCGAGGGCTGGAAACACCATATATTTT
>.|TRBJ1-1|TRBV7-9|.
CASSLAQGSTEAFF
TGTGCCAGCAGCTTAGCTCAGGGAAGCACTGAAGCTTTCTTT
>.|TRBJ2-1|TRBV1|.
CTSSQDRGGSADEQFF
TGCACCAGCAGCCAAGATAGAGGCGGGAGTGCGGATGAGCAGTTCTTC
>.|TRBJ1-1|TRBV6-6|.
CANSLPRVRGMNTEAFF
TGTGCCAACAGTCTTCCCAGGGTGAGAGGCATGAACACTGAAGCTTTCTTT
>.|TRBJ2-7|TRBV5-1|TRBD1
CASSLAAGQGAYEQYF
TGCGCCAGCAGCTTGGCCGCGGGACAGGGGGCCTACGAGCAGTACTTC
>.|TRBJ1-4|TRBV6-1|.
CASSALNMVLTNEKLFF
TGTGCCAGCAGTGCCCTTAACATGGTTTTAACTAATGAAAAACTGTTTTTT
>.|TRBJ1-4|TRBV6-2/TRBV6-3|.
CASSYQPSTGKNEKLFF
TGTGCCAGCAGTTACCAGCCGTCGACAGGAAAGAATGAAAAACTGTTTTTT
>.|TRBJ1-1|TRBV7-9|TRBD1
CASSVRDREAGAFF
TGTGCCAGCAGCGTCCGGGACAGGGAAGCGGGAGCTTTCTTT
>.|TRBJ2-3|TRBV24-1|TRBD1
CATSEPRQGVGTDTQYF
TGTGCCACCAGTGAACCGCGACAGGGGGTCGGCACAGATACGCAGTATTTT
>.|TRBJ1-4|TRBV18|.
CASSPGGLQSPQKLFF
TGTGCCAGCTCACCAGGGGGCCTACAGAGTCCTCAAAAACTGTTTTTT
>.|TRBJ1-1|TRBV5-4|.
CASSFGGRGGYNTEAFF
TGTGCCAGCAGCTTCGGGGGGCGCGGGGGTTACAACACTGAAGCTTTCTTT
>.|TRBJ2-2|TRBV19|.
CASSISNDRVWELFF
TGTGCCAGTAGTATCTCCAACGACAGAGTCTGGGAGCTGTTTTTT
>.|TRBJ2-3|TRBV11-3|.
CASSLALVGLSTDTQYF
TGTGCCAGCAGCCTGGCGTTGGTGGGGCTTAGCACAGATACGCAGTATTTT
>.|TRBJ2-1|TRBV3-1/TRBV3-2|.
CASSQDGARNEQFF
TGTGCCAGCAGCCAAGATGGAGCCCGGAACGAGCAGTTCTTC
>.|TRBJ2-1|TRBV11-2|TRBD2
CASSSLGRGSNEQFF
TGTGCCAGCAGCTCCCTCGGGCGGGGGTCAAATGAGCAGTTCTTC
>few|TRBJ2-7|TRBV10-1|.
CASSDSSYEQYF
TGCGCCAGCAGTGATAGCTCCTACGAGCAGTACTTC
>.|TRBJ2-3|TRBV19|TRBD2
CATRPLGTSGSTDTQYF
TGTGCCACTAGACCTCTCGGGACTAGCGGTAGCACAGATACGCAGTATTTT
>.|TRBJ2-7|TRBV28|TRBD1
CASSLARQGPIYEQYF
TGTGCCAGCAGTTTGGCCCGACAGGGACCCATCTACGAGCAGTACTTC
>.|TRBJ2-7|TRBV6-6|.
CASMAGNYEQYF
TGTGCCAGCATGGCCGGGAACTACGAGCAGTACTTC
>.|TRBJ2-1|TRBV28|TRBD2
CASRRSGINEQFF
TGTGCCAGCAGACGTAGCGGGATCAATGAGCAGTTCTTC
>.|TRBJ2-3|TRBV28|TRBD2
CASRRLAGLSTDTQYF
TGTGCCAGCAGACGACTAGCGGGACTTAGCACAGATACGCAGTATTTT
>once|TRBJ2-1|TRBV6-1|TRBD2
CASSGRTSGRAPDYNEQFF
TGTGCCAGCAGTGGTAGGACTAGCGGGAGGGCCCCAGACTACAATGAGCAGTTCTTC
>.|TRBJ2-5|TRBV18|.
CASSLGQQETQYF
TGTGCCAGCTCACTCGGACAGCAAGAGACCCAGTACTTC
>.|TRBJ2-1|TRBV6-2/TRBV6-3|.
CASSYSGNEQFF
TGTGCCAGCAGTTACTCCGGGAATGAGCAGTTCTTC
>.|TRBJ1-1|TRBV4-1|.
CASSQKPFGSNTEAFF
TGCGCCAGCAGCCAAAAACCCTTCGGGAGCAACACTGAAGCTTTCTTT
>.|TRBJ1-5|TRBV19|.
CASSIDHVEQPQHF
TGTGCCAGTAGTATAGATCACGTAGAGCAGCCCCAGCATTTT
>.|TRBJ2-7|TRBV6-5|TRBD1
CASSFAGTGGREQYF
TGTGCCAGCAGTTTCGCCGGGACAGGGGGTCGGGAGCAGTACTTC
>.|TRBJ1-2|TRBV5-1|TRBD1
CASSLDRGARHYGYTF
TGCGCCAGCAGCCTGGACAGGGGCGCAAGGCACTATGGCTACACCTTC
>.|TRBJ1-2|TRBV28|TRBD1
CASRDGRGLIYGYTF
TGTGCCAGCAGAGACGGAAGGGGGCTGATCTATGGCTACACCTTC
>.|TRBJ1-2|TRBV6-5|.
CASTSGRGDYGYTF
TGTGCCAGCACATCGGGCAGGGGTGACTATGGCTACACCTTC
>.|TRBJ2-5|TRBV28|.
CASSFRRVLETQYF
TGTGCCAGCAGTTTTCGGAGGGTATTGGAGACCCAGTACTTC
>.|TRBJ2-7|TRBV5-3|TRBD1
CARSPPKTGLSSYEQYF
TGTGCCAGAAGCCCCCCCAAGACAGGGCTTTCCTCCTACGAGCAGTACTTC
>.|TRBJ2-1|TRBV7-3|.
CASRSTDWNNEQFF
TGTGCCAGCAGGTCAACCGACTGGAACAATGAGCAGTTCTTC
>many|TRBJ2-2|TRBV5-1|.
CASSPLDRNTGELFF
TGCGCCAGCAGCCCACTGGACAGAAACACCGGGGAGCTGTTTTTT
>few|TRBJ1-6|TRBV11-1|.
CASSRQGYNSPLHF
TGTGCCAGCAGCCGTCAGGGGTATAATTCACCCCTCCACTTT
>.|TRBJ2-7|TRBV9|.
CASSVEFSSYEQYF
TGTGCCAGCAGCGTAGAGTTCAGTTCCTACGAGCAGTACTTC
>.|TRBJ1-2|TRBV6-2/TRBV6-3|TRBD1
CASSYSRPGQGGYGYTF
TGTGCCAGCAGTTACTCGAGACCGGGACAGGGAGGATATGGCTACACCTTC
>.|TRBJ2-7|TRBV4-1|TRBD1
CASSQKGQGDYEQYF
TGCGCCAGCAGCCAGAAGGGACAGGGGGACTACGAGCAGTACTTC
>.|TRBJ1-1|TRBV25-1|TRBD1
CAMKGTGGTEAFF
TGTGCCATGAAAGGGACAGGGGGCACTGAAGCTTTCTTT
>.|TRBJ2-5|TRBV24-1|TRBD1
CATSGVRGQGGETQYF
TGTGCCACCAGTGGGGTAAGGGGACAGGGAGGAGAGACCCAGTACTTC
>.|TRBJ2-5|TRBV7-9|.
CASSLAGPAQETQYF
TGTGCCAGCAGCTTAGCGGGGCCAGCCCAAGAGACCCAGTACTTC
>.|TRBJ2-5|TRBV14|TRBD1
CASSLRGQTRQTQYF
TGTGCCAGCAGCCTCAGGGGGCAGACTAGGCAGACCCAGTACTTC
>.|TRBJ1-2|TRBV5-4|.
CASSLTGPNDVYTF
TGTGCCAGCAGCCTTACAGGCCCCAATGATGTCTACACCTTC
>.|TRBJ2-1|TRBV28|.
CASSLGGIGNNEQFF
TGTGCCAGCAGTTTAGGAGGGATAGGGAACAATGAGCAGTTCTTC
>.|TRBJ2-1|TRBV5-6|TRBD2
CASSLGVGGSMSYNEQFF
TGTGCCAGCAGCTTGGGGGTAGGCGGGAGTATGTCCTACAATGAGCAGTTCTTC
>.|TRBJ2-7|TRBV11-2|TRBD1
CASGWTGIEQYF
TGTGCCAGCGGATGGACAGGGATCGAGCAGTACTTC
>.|TRBJ1-5|TRBV28|TRBD1
CASSSPGSSRGYSNQPQHF
TGTGCCAGCAGTTCCCCAGGTTCTTCCAGGGGGTATAGCAATCAGCCCCAGCATTTT